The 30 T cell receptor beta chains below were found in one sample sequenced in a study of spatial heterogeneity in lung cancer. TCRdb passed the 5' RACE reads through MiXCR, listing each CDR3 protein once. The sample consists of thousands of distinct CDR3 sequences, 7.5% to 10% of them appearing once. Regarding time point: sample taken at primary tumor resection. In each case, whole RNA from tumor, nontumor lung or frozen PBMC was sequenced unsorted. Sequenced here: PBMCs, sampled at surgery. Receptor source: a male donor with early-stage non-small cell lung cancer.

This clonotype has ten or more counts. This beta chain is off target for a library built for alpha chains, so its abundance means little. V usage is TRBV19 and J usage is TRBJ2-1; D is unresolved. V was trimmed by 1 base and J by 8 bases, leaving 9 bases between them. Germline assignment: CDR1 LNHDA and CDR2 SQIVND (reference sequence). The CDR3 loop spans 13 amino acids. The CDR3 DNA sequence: TGTGCCAGTAGTATAGCCCCGGGCTATGAGCAGTTCTTC. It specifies CASSIAPGYEQFF. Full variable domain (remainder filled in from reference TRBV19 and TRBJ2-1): DGGITQSPKYLFRKEGQNVTLSCEQNLNHDAMYWYRQDPGQGLRLIYYSQIVNDFQKGDIAEGYSVSREKKESFPLTVTSAQKNPTAFYLCASSIAPGYEQFFGPGTRLTVL.

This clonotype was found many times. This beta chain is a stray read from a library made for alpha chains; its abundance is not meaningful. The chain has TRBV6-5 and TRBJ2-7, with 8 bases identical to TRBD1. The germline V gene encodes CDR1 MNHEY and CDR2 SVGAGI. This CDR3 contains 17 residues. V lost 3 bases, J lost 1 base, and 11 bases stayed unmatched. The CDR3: CASSYSQGARTSYEQYF. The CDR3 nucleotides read TGTGCCAGCAGTTATTCCCAGGGGGCGAGGACATCCTACGAGCAGTACTTC.

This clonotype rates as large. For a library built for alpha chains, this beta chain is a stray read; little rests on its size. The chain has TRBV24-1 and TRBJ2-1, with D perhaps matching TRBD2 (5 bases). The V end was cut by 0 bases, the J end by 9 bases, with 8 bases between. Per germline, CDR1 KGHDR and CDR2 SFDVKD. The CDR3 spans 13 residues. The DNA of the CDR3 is TGTGCCACCAGTGATTTGCCGGGGAGTGAGCAGTTCTTC. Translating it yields CATSDLPGSEQFF.

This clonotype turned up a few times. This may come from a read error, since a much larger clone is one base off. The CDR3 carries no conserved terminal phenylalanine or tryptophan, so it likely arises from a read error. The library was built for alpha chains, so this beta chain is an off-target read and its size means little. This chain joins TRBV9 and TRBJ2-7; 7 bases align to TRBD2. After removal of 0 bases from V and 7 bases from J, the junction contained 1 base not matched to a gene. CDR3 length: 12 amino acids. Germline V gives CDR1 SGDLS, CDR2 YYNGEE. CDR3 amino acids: CASSVGAGEQYS. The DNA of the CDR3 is TGTGCCAGCAGCGTAGGAGCGGGGGAGCAGTACTCC.

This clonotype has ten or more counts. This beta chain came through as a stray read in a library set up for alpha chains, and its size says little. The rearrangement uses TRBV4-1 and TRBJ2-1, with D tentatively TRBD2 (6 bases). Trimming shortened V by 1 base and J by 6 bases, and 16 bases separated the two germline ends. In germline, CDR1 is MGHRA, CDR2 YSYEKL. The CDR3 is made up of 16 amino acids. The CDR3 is CASSQGTTHVSNEQFF. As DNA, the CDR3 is TGCGCCAGCAGCCAAGGGACTACCCATGTTAGCAATGAGCAGTTCTTC.

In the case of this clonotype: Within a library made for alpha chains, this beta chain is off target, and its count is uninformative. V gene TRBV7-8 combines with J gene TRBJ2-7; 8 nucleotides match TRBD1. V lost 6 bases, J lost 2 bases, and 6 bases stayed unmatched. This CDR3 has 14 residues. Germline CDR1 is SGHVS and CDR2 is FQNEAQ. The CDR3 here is CASRYGQGTYEQYF. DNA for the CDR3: TGTGCCAGCAGATACGGACAGGGAACCTACGAGCAGTACTTC.

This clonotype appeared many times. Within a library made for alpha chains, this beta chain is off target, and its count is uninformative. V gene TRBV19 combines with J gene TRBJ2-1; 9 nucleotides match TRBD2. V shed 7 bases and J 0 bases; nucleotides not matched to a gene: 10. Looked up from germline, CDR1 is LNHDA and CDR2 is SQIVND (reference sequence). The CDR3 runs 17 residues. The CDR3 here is CASMSLAGPHSYNEQFF. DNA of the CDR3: TGTGCCAGTATGAGCCTAGCGGGGCCCCACTCCTACAATGAGCAGTTCTTC.

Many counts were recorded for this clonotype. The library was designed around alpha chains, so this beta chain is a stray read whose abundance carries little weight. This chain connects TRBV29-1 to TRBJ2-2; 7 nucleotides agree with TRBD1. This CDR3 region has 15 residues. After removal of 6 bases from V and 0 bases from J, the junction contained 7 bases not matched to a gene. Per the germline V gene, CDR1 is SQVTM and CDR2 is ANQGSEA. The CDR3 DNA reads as TGCAGCGTAGACTGGGGACAGTCGAACACCGGGGAGCTGTTTTTT. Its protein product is CSVDWGQSNTGELFF.

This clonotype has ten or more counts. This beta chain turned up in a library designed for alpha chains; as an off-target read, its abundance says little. The CDR3 DNA reads as TGCAGTGCTAGACCCCGACCAATGGGCGATGAGCAGTTCTTC. Residues: CSARPRPMGDEQFF. The chain recombines TRBV20-1 with TRBJ2-1; D gene ambiguous. V was shortened by 2 bases and J by 8 bases, with 16 bases between the two germline ends. CDR1 DFQATT and CDR2 SNEGSKA come from the germline V gene (reference sequence). The CDR3 has 14 residues.

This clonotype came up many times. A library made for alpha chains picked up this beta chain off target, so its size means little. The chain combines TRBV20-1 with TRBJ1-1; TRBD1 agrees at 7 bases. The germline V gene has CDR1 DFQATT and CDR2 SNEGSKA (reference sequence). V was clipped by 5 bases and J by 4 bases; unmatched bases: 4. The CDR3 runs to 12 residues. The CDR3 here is CSALQGTTEAFF. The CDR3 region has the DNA TGCAGTGCTCTACAGGGGACCACTGAAGCTTTCTTT.

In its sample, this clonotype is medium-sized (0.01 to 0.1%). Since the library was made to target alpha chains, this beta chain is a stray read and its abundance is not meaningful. CDR3 residues: CATSDLPPGLAEVGDTQYF. DNA for the CDR3: TGTGCCACCAGTGATCTGCCTCCGGGACTAGCGGAGGTGGGAGATACGCAGTATTTT. The chain employs TRBV24-1 and TRBJ2-3; 11 nucleotides match TRBD2. Unmatched junction bases numbered 15, after V lost 3 bases and J lost 5 bases. The germline V gene encodes CDR1 KGHDR and CDR2 SFDVKD. The CDR3 is 19 amino acids.

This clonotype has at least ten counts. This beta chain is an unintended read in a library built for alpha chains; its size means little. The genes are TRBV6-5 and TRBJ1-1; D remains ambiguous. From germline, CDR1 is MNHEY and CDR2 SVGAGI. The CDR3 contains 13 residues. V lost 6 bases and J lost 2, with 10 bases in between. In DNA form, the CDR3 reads TGTGCCAGCAGGAGGGATCTTAACACTGAAGCTTTCTTT. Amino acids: CASRRDLNTEAFF.

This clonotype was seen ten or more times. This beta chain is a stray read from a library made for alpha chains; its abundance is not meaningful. The CDR3 DNA reads as TGTGCCAGCAGCCAAAATGGACAGGGAGGCTACGAGCAGTACTTC. Protein product: CASSQNGQGGYEQYF. The chain recombines TRBV3-1 with TRBJ2-7; 8 bases agree with TRBD1. Looked up from germline, CDR1 is LGHDT and CDR2 is YNNKEL (reference sequence). The CDR3 has 15 amino acids. The trim removed 2 bases at V and 3 bases at J, leaving 6 bases unmatched.

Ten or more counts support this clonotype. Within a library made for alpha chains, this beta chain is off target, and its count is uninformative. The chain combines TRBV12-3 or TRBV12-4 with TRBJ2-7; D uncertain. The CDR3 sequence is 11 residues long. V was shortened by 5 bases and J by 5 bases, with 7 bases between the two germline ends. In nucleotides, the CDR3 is TGTGCCAGCAGTGTCACCCACGAGCAGTACTTC. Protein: CASSVTHEQYF.

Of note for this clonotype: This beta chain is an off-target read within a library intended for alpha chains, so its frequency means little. CDR3: CASSPLRGEWAGNTIYF. As DNA, the CDR3 is TGTGCCAGCAGCCCCCTCAGGGGAGAGTGGGCTGGAAACACCATATATTTT. The chain recombines TRBV5-6 with TRBJ1-3, with D possibly matching TRBD1 (6 bases). The ends were cut back, 4 bases at V and 2 bases at J, with 19 bases in the middle. There are 17 residues in the CDR3. CDR1 is SGHDT, CDR2 YYEEEE, per germline.

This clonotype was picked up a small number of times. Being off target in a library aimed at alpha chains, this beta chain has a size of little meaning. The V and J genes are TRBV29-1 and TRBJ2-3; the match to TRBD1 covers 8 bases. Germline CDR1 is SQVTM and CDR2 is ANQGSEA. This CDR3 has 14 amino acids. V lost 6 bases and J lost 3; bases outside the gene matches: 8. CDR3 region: CSVGQGVVTDTQYF. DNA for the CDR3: TGCAGCGTAGGACAGGGTGTGGTTACAGATACGCAGTATTTT.

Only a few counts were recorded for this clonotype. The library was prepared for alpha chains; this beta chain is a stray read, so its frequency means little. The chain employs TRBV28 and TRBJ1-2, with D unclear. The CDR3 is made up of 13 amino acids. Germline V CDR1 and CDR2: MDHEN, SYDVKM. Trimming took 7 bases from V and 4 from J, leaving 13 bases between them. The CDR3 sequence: CASKGPSPYGYTF. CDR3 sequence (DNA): TGTGCCAGCAAGGGCCCGTCTCCCTATGGCTACACCTTC.

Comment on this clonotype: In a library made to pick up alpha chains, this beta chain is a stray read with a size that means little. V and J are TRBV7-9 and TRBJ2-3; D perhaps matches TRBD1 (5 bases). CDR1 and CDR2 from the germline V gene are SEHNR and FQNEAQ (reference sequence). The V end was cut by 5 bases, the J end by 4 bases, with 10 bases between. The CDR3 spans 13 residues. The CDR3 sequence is CASSPKGPDTQYF. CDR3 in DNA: TGTGCCAGCAGCCCAAAGGGGCCAGATACGCAGTATTTT.

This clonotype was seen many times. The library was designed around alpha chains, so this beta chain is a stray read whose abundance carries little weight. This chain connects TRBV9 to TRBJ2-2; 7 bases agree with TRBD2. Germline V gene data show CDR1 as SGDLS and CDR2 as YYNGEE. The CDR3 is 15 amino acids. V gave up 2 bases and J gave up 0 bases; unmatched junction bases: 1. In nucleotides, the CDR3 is TGTGCCAGCAGCGTGGGACTATCGAACACCGGGGAGCTGTTTTTT. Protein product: CASSVGLSNTGELFF.

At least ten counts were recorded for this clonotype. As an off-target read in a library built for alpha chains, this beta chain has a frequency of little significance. The CDR3 sequence is CASSRFGGQSNEQFF. CDR3 bases: TGTGCCAGCAGCCGCTTCGGGGGACAGAGCAATGAGCAGTTCTTC. This chain links TRBV27 with TRBJ2-1, with D possibly matching TRBD1 (7 bases). This CDR3 contains 15 residues. V gave up 6 bases and J gave up 6 bases, with 18 bases separating them. Germline CDR1 MNHEY, CDR2 SMNVEV (reference sequence).

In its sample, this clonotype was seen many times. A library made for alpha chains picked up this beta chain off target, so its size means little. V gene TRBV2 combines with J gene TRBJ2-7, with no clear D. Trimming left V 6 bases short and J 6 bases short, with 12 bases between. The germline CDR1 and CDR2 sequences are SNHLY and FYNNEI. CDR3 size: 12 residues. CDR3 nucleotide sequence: TGTGCCAGCAGGTTGATCTACAGCGAGCAGTACTTC. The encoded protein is CASRLIYSEQYF.

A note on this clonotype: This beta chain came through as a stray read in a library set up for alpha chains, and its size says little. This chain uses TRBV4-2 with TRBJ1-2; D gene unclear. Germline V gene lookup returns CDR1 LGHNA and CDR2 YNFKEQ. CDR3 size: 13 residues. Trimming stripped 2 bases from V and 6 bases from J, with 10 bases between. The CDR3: CASSQLRKDGYTF. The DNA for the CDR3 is TGTGCCAGCAGCCAACTGCGCAAAGATGGCTACACCTTC.

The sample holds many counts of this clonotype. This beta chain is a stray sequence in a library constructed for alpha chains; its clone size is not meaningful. In DNA, the CDR3 is TGCAGTGCTAGGGGACTTAGCGGGAGTGGCACCGGGGAGCTGTTTTTT. This encodes CSARGLSGSGTGELFF. V gene TRBV20-1 combines with J gene TRBJ2-2; 9 bases fit TRBD2. This CDR3 has 16 residues. Germline V gene sequence: CDR1 DFQATT, CDR2 SNEGSKA (reference sequence). The ends lost 3 bases at V and 4 bases at J; junction bases unmatched: 9.

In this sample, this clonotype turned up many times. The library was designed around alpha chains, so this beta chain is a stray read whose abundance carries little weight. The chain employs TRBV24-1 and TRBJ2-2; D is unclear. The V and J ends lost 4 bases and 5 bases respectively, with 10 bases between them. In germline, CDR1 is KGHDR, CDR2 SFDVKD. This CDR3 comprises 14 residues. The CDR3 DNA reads TGTGCCACCAGTGACTTTGGACGAACCGGGGAGCTGTTTTTT. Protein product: CATSDFGRTGELFF.

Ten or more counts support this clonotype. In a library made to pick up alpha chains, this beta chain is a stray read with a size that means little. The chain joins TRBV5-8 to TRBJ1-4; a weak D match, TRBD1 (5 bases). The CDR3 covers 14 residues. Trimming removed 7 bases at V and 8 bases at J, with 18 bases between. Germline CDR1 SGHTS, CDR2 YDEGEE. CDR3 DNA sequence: TGTGCCAGCGCGGGGTGGGGCCTCGGGGAAAAACTGTTTTTT. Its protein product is CASAGWGLGEKLFF.

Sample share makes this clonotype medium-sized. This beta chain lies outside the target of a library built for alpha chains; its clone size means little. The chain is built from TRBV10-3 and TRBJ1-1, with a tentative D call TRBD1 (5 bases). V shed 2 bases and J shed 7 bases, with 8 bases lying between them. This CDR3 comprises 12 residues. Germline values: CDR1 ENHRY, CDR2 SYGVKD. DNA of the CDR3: TGTGCCATCAGTGAGCCTACAGGTGAAGCTTTCTTT. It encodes CAISEPTGEAFF.

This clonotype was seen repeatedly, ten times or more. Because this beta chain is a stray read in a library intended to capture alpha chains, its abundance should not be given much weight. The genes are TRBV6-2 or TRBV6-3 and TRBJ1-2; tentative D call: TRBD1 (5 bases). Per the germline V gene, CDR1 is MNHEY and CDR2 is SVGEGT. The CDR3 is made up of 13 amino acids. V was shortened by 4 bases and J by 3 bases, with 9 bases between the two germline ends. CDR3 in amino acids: CASSSTGDYGYTF. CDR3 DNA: TGTGCCAGCAGTTCTACAGGAGACTATGGCTACACCTTC.

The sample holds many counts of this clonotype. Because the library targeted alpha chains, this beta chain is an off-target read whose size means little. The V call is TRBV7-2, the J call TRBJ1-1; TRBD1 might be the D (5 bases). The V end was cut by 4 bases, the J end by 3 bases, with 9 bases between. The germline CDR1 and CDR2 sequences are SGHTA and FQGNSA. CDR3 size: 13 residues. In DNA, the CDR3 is TGTGCCAGCAGCTCCCAGGGTTACACTGAAGCTTTCTTT. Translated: CASSSQGYTEAFF.

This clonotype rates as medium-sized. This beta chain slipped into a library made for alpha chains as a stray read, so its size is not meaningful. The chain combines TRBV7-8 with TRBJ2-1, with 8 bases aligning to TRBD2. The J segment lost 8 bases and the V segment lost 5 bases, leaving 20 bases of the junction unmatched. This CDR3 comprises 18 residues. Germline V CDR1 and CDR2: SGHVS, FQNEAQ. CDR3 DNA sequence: TGTGCCAGCAGCCTCACCCGAGCCGGGGTAGCGGGAATCGATGAGCAGTTCTTC. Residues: CASSLTRAGVAGIDEQFF.

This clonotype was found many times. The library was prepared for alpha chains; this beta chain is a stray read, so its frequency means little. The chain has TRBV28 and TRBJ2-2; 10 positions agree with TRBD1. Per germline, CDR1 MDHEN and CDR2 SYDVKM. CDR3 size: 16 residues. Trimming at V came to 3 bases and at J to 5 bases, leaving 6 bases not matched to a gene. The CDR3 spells CASSFAGTGDTGELFF. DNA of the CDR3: TGTGCCAGCAGTTTCGCCGGGACAGGGGATACCGGGGAGCTGTTTTTT.